These 23 T cell receptor beta chains were all obtained from the same sample, sequenced in a study of cytomegalovirus exposure and HLA in healthy donors (dated by TCRdb to about 2017). Preparation of the library involved the immunoSEQ multiplex PCR assay. The table comes from immuneACCESS by way of TCRdb, which keeps in-frame sequences with V and J called. Part of the clones is missing from these tables; in studies checked, under half for an unresolved V gene and the rest for unknown reasons. The sample table records 65,000 to 80,000 clones; around 94% of these occur just once. The ten most abundant clones make up roughly 2.1% of the sample. The sample consisted of PBMCs. The receptors were sampled from a woman aged 18-29 years in good health and CMV-seronegative.

This clone was picked up one time. V and J are TRBV5-5 and TRBJ2-7; D is undetermined. The CDR3 has 15 amino acids. The germline gives CDR1 SGHKS, CDR2 YYEKEE (reference sequence). V lost 4 bases and J 0 bases, leaving 14 bases between the germline ends. The DNA for the CDR3 is TGTGCCAGCAGCGGCAGTGTCCTCAGCTCCTACGAGCAGTACTTC. This sequence encodes CASSGSVLSSYEQYF.

This chain links TRBV9 with TRBJ1-1; no clear D gene. V shed 0 bases and J shed 0 bases, with 6 bases lying between them. The CDR3 extends over 14 amino acids. The germline V gene has CDR1 SGDLS and CDR2 YYNGEE. This CDR3 is CASSVVQLNTEAFF. CDR3 DNA: TGTGCCAGCAGCGTAGTACAGCTGAACACTGAAGCTTTCTTT.

The rearrangement joins TRBV5-1 to TRBJ1-1; possibly TRBD1 for D (6 bases). Germline lookup yields CDR1 SGHRS and CDR2 YFSETQ. Trimming cost V 4 bases and J 5 bases, with 24 bases left between them. The CDR3 covers 17 residues. The CDR3 nucleotides read TGCGCCAGCAGCATCCGGACAGAGCCGAAGGGGTTGACTGAAGCTTTCTTT. This translates into CASSIRTEPKGLTEAFF.

The table lists this clone with a count of one. The J gene is TRBJ1-6, the V gene TRBV15; 7 nucleotides match TRBD1. Unmatched junction bases numbered 2, after V lost 0 bases and J lost 9 bases. Germline loops: CDR1 LNHNV, CDR2 YYDKDF (reference sequence). This CDR3 is built from 14 residues. The CDR3, as DNA: TGTGCCACCAGCAGAGACAGGGGGAGTTCACCCCTCCACTTT. Its translation is CATSRDRGSSPLHF.

The chain has TRBV27 and TRBJ1-3; 7 positions match TRBD1. V was pared by 3 bases and J by 2 bases, with 7 bases of the junction left unmatched. This CDR3 is 16 amino acids long. CDR1 and CDR2 (germline): MNHEY, SMNVEV (reference sequence). CDR3 region: CASSFYRGPAGNTIYF. CDR3 bases: TGTGCCAGCAGTTTTTATAGGGGGCCGGCTGGAAACACCATATATTTT.

The genes are TRBV28 and TRBJ1-5; D is uncertain. Germline CDR1 is MDHEN and CDR2 is SYDVKM. Between the trimmed V and J ends, which lost 5 bases and 5 bases, there was a span of 19 bases. This CDR3 has 16 amino acids. CDR3: CASSPRTRGLYQPQHF. For the CDR3, the DNA is TGTGCCAGCAGTCCCCGGACTCGAGGTCTTTATCAGCCCCAGCATTTT.

The chain carries TRBV7-9 and TRBJ1-3; D is unclear. Germline CDR1 reads SEHNR; CDR2 reads FQNEAQ (reference sequence). Deletions cut 5 bases from V and 1 base from J, with 18 bases between. This CDR3 is 17 amino acids long. The DNA for the CDR3 is TGTGCCAGCAGCCACAAGCGAGTGAGGCCGTCTGGAAACACCATATATTTT. Protein product: CASSHKRVRPSGNTIYF.

The J gene is TRBJ2-1, the V gene TRBV10-1; 11 bases agree with TRBD2. Looked up from germline, CDR1 is WNHNN and CDR2 is SYGVQD (reference sequence). J was trimmed by 8 bases and V by 3 bases; bases with no gene match: 6. The CDR3 is 15 residues long. For the CDR3, the DNA is TGCGCCAGCAGTGAAACTAGCGGGGGACGGGATGAGCAGTTCTTC. Protein sequence: CASSETSGGRDEQFF.

The chain recombines TRBV7-9 with TRBJ2-1; D may be TRBD1 (6 bases). Trimming shortened V by 1 base and J by 4 bases, and 11 bases separated the two germline ends. This CDR3 contains 15 residues. Germline CDR1 SEHNR, CDR2 FQNEAQ (reference sequence). CDR3 region: CASSLGTASYNEQFF. DNA for the CDR3: TGTGCCAGCAGCTTAGGGACAGCCTCATACAATGAGCAGTTCTTC.

V and J are TRBV7-6 and TRBJ1-3, with D possibly being TRBD1 (6 bases). With 5 bases removed from V and 0 bases from J, the gap between germline ends came to 17 bases. CDR1 is SGHVS, CDR2 FNYEAQ, per germline. The CDR3 runs 17 residues. CDR3 DNA sequence: TGTGCCAGCAGCCAACCGACAGGTTGGGGCTCTGGAAACACCATATATTTT. As protein: CASSQPTGWGSGNTIYF. Supplemented by reference TRBV7-6 and TRBJ1-3, the full variable domain reads GAGVSQSPRYKVTKRGQDVALRCDPISGHVSLYWYRQALGQGPEFLTYFNYEAQQDKSGLPNDRFSAERPEGSISTLTIQRTEQRDSAMYRCASSQPTGWGSGNTIYFGEGSWLTVV.

The V call is TRBV27, the J call TRBJ2-5; a weak D match, TRBD2 (5 bases). The CDR3 runs 16 residues. CDR1 is MNHEY and CDR2 is SMNVEV in the germline V gene (reference sequence). V was shortened by 4 bases and J by 8 bases, with 23 bases between the two germline ends. CDR3 loop: CASSSRTGPGSVTQYF. The CDR3 coding sequence is TGTGCCAGCAGTTCGCGAACCGGGCCGGGGTCCGTAACCCAGTACTTC.

This rearrangement joins TRBV30 to TRBJ2-5; 7 positions match TRBD2. Germline lookup yields CDR1 GTSNPN and CDR2 SVGIG (reference sequence). With 3 bases clipped from V and 5 bases from J, the junction kept 6 bases outside the gene matches. The CDR3 has 13 amino acids. CDR3 loop: CAWRGGAGETQYF. The CDR3 DNA reads TGTGCCTGGAGGGGAGGGGCCGGGGAGACCCAGTACTTC.

The V call is TRBV7-9, the J call TRBJ1-2, with unresolved D. This CDR3 has 11 amino acids. Trimming stripped 3 bases from V and 5 bases from J, with 4 bases between. Germline V CDR1 and CDR2: SEHNR, FQNEAQ (reference sequence). CDR3 bases: TGTGCCAGCAGCTTGGAGTATGGCTACACCTTC. It yields the protein CASSLEYGYTF. Variable domain in full (rest from reference TRBV7-9 and TRBJ1-2): DTGVSQNPRHKITKRGQNVTFRCDPISEHNRLYWYRQTLGQGPEFLTYFQNEAQLEKSRLLSDRFSAERPKGSFSTLEIQRTEQGDSAMYLCASSLEYGYTFGSGTRLTVV.

The gene calls are TRBV5-4 and TRBJ2-3, with 8 nucleotides matching TRBD2. The ends lost 7 bases at V and 6 bases at J; junction bases unmatched: 7. The CDR3 is made up of 13 amino acids. CDR1 SGHNT and CDR2 YYREEE come from the germline V gene (reference sequence). The CDR3 nucleotides read TGTGCCAGCCGGCGGGGGGCCATGGATACGCAGTATTTT. It specifies CASRRGAMDTQYF.

This chain joins TRBV5-4 and TRBJ1-1; D is possibly TRBD1 (5 bases). Germline V gene sequence: CDR1 SGHNT, CDR2 YYREEE (reference sequence). V lost 2 bases and J lost 2, with 10 bases in between. This CDR3 has 14 residues. In DNA, the CDR3 is TGTGCCAGCAGCTTTGTCGACAGAAACACTGAAGCTTTCTTT. As protein: CASSFVDRNTEAFF.

The chain links TRBV9 to TRBJ2-7; D might be TRBD1 (7 bases). This CDR3 is built from 18 residues. Germline V CDR1 and CDR2: SGDLS, YYNGEE. The V gene lost 0 bases and the J gene lost 3 bases, with 22 bases spanning the gap. As DNA, the CDR3 is TGTGCCAGCAGCGTAGCGGGGGACAGCTTACCCTACCTCTACGAGCAGTACTTC. Amino acids: CASSVAGDSLPYLYEQYF.

V is TRBV27 and J is TRBJ2-5; weak D call: TRBD1 (6 bases). With 3 bases removed from V and 7 bases from J, the gap between germline ends came to 18 bases. Germline CDR1 is MNHEY and CDR2 is SMNVEV (reference sequence). The CDR3 loop spans 15 amino acids. The CDR3 region has the DNA TGTGCCAGCAGTTTCGGGTTGGCCAGCAGGGGGACCCAGTACTTC. It encodes CASSFGLASRGTQYF.

The chain employs TRBV4-1 and TRBJ2-2, with TRBD1 as a possible D gene (6 bases). The ends were cut back, 2 bases at V and 5 bases at J, with 6 bases in the middle. CDR3 length: 13 amino acids. CDR1 is MGHRA, CDR2 YSYEKL, per germline. CDR3 nucleotides: TGCGCCAGCAGCCAACAGGGGACCGGGGAGCTGTTTTTT. Protein: CASSQQGTGELFF.

V is TRBV19 and J is TRBJ2-7; 7 bases fit TRBD1. The CDR3 is 14 amino acids. CDR1 LNHDA and CDR2 SQIVND come from the germline V gene (reference sequence). J was trimmed by 2 bases and V by 3 bases; bases with no gene match: 4. The CDR3 is CASSIKTGAYEQYF. The CDR3 DNA follows: TGTGCCAGTAGTATTAAAACAGGGGCCTACGAGCAGTACTTC.

The rearrangement joins TRBV5-1 to TRBJ2-7; 9 bases fit TRBD1. Germline V CDR1 and CDR2: SGHRS, YFSETQ. Losses at the gene ends were 5 bases for V and 1 base for J; bases not matched to a gene: 7. The CDR3 contains 15 residues. The CDR3 spells CASRIYRGPSYEQYF. CDR3 nucleotides: TGCGCCAGCAGAATCTACAGGGGGCCATCCTACGAGCAGTACTTC.

The V gene is TRBV29-1, the J gene TRBJ2-1; tentatively, D is TRBD1 or TRBD2 (6 bases each). The CDR3 runs to 12 residues. Trimming took off 6 bases at V and 8 bases at J, with 14 bases between the two ends. The germline V gene has CDR1 SQVTM and CDR2 ANQGSEA. The CDR3 nucleotides are TGCAGCGTCGAACAGGGAGGCTATGAGCAGTTCTTC. Translation: CSVEQGGYEQFF.

Here the CDR3 DNA reads TGTGCCAGCAGCTTCGGGACAGGGGACTACGAGCAGTACTTC. This sequence encodes CASSFGTGDYEQYF. V gene TRBV7-2 combines with J gene TRBJ2-7; TRBD1 matches 10 bases. V lost 3 bases, J lost 3 bases, and 2 bases stayed unmatched. Per the germline V gene, CDR1 is SGHTA and CDR2 is FQGNSA. CDR3 length equals 14 residues.

The chain is built from TRBV11-2 and TRBJ2-3; TRBD1 matches at 10 bases. In germline, CDR1 is SGHAT, CDR2 FQNNGV. Trimming took 4 bases from V and 5 from J; bases not matched to a gene: 6. The CDR3 covers 15 residues. The CDR3 DNA is TGTGCCAGCAGCTCCTTGACAGGGGGCGAAGATACGCAGTATTTT. Its protein is CASSSLTGGEDTQYF.